The sequence of this TCR beta chain was determined in a study of vaccination and CD4 T cells after COVID-19. Turning to the study itself: The BNT162b2 or mRNA-1273 vaccine was given to participants in two doses. Control cultures received a CEFX pool, an HIV-1 Nef pool, or no peptide.

Looked up from germline, CDR1 is LNHDA and CDR2 is SQIVND (reference sequence). With V trimmed by 7 bases and J by 1 base, 8 bases remained unmatched. This CDR3 comprises 16 residues. As for treatment: approximately nine-day PBMC culture with coronavirus spike peptide pools or control peptides (ViraFEST assay). On this clonotype: Antigen: not known.

Cultured CD4+ T cell DNA was sequenced using the Oncomine TCR Beta short-read assay. TCRdb reanalysed the PCR reads using MiXCR and keeps one entry per CDR3 protein. Here the sample spans some 18,000 distinct CDR3 sequences, roughly three fifths being singletons. Material: CD4+ T cells from blood, cultured in vitro. The sequence came from a human donor who had recovered from COVID-19. V usage is TRBV19 and J usage is TRBJ2-1, with 9 bases fitting TRBD2. The CDR3 nucleotides are TGTGCCAGTACCCCGGCCGCGGGAGGGTCCTACAATGAGCAGTTCTTC. As protein: CASTPAAGGSYNEQFF. The full variable domain, its missing parts supplied by reference TRBV19 and TRBJ2-1, is DGGITQSPKYLFRKEGQNVTLSCEQNLNHDAMYWYRQDPGQGLRLIYYSQIVNDFQKGDIAEGYSVSREKKESFPLTVTSAQKNPTAFYLCASTPAAGGSYNEQFFGPGTRLTVL.